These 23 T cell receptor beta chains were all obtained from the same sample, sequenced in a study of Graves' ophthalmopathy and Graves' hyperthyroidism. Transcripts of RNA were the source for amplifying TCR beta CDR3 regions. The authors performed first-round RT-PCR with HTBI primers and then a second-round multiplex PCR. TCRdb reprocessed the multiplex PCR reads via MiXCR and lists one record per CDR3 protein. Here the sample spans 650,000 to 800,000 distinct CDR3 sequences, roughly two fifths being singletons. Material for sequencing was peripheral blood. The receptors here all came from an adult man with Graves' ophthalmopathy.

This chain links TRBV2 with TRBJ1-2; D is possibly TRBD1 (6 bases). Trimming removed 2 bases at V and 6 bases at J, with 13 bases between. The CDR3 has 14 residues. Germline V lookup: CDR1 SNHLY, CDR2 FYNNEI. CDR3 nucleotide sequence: TGTGCCAGCAGTGAAATTGACAGGATGAATGGCTACACCTTC. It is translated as CASSEIDRMNGYTF.

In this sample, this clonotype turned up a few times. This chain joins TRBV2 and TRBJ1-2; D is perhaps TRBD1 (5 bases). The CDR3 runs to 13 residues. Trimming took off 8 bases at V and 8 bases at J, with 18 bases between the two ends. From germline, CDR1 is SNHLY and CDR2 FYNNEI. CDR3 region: CASSPLGTQGYTF. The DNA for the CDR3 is TGTGCCAGCTCACCACTGGGGACCCAGGGCTACACCTTC. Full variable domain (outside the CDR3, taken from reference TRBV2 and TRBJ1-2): EPEVTQTPSHQVTQMGQEVILRCVPISNHLYFYWYRQILGQKVEFLVSFYNNEISEKSEIFDDQFSVERPDGSNFTLKIRSTKLEDSAMYFCASSPLGTQGYTFGSGTRLTVV.

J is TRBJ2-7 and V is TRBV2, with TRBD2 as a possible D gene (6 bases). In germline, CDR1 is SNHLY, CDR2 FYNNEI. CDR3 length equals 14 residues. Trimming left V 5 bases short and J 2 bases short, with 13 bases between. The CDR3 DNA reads TGTGCCAGCAGTCGGACGGGGGTGACCTACGAGCAGTACTTC. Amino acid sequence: CASSRTGVTYEQYF.

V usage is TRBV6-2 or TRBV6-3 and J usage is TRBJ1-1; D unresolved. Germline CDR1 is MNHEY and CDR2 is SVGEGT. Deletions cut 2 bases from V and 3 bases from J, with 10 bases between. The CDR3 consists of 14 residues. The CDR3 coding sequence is TGTGCCAGCAGTTACCCCCGAGGTGACACTGAAGCTTTCTTT. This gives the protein CASSYPRGDTEAFF.

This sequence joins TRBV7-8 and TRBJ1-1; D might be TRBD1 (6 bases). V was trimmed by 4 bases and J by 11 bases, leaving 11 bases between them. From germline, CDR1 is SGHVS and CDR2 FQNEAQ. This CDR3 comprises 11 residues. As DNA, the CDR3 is TGTGCCAGCAGCTCGCGGGACAAGGCTTTCTTT. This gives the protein CASSSRDKAFF.

CDR3 sequence: CASSLAGTSGRSITGELFF. The CDR3 DNA reads as TGCGCCAGCAGCTTGGCTGGGACTAGCGGGAGGTCGATCACCGGGGAGCTGTTTTTT. This chain connects TRBV5-1 to TRBJ2-2; 15 nucleotides match TRBD2. The CDR3 covers 19 residues. Germline assignment: CDR1 SGHRS and CDR2 YFSETQ. The V and J ends lost 0 bases and 4 bases, in that order; junction bases with no gene match: 7.

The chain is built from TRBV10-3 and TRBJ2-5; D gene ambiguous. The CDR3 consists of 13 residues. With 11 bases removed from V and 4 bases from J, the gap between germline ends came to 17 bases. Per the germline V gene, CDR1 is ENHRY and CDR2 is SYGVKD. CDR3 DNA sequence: TGTGCCTGGAGCTCGCACGGGTCAGAGACCCAGTACTTC. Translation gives CAWSSHGSETQYF.

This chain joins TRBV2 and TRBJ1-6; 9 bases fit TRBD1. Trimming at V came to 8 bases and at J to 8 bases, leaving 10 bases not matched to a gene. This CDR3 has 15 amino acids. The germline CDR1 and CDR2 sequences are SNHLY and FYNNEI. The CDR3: CASRYSTGGDSPLHF. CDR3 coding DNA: TGTGCCAGCCGCTATTCGACAGGGGGGGATTCACCCCTCCACTTT.

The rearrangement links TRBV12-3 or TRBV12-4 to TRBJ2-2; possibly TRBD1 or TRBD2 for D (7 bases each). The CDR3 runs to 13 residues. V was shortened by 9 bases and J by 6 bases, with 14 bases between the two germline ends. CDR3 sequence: CASKTGRAGELFF. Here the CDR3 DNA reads TGTGCCAGTAAGACAGGGAGGGCCGGGGAGCTGTTTTTT.

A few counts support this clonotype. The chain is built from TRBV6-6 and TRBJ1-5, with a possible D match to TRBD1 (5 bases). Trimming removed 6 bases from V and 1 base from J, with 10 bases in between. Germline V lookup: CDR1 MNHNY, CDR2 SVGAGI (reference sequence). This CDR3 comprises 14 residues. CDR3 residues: CASSEDRSNQPQHF. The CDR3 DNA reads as TGTGCCAGCAGCGAAGACAGAAGCAATCAGCCCCAGCATTTT.

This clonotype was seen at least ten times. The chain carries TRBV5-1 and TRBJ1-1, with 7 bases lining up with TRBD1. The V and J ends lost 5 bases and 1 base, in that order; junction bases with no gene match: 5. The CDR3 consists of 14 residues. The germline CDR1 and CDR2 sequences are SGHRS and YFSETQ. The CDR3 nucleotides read TGCGCCAGCAGTTTCACAGGGGAGAACACTGAAGCTTTCTTT. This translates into CASSFTGENTEAFF.

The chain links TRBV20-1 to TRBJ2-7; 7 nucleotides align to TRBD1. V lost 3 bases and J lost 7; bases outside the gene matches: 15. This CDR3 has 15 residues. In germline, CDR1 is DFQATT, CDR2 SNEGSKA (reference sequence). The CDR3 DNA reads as TGCAGTGCTAGGGGGACAGAAGGCTCCTACAATGAGCAGTACTTC. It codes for CSARGTEGSYNEQYF.

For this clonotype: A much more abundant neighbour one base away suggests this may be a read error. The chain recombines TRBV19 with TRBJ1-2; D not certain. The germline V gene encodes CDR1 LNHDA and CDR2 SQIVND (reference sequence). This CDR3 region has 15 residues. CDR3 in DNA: TGTGCCAGTAGTGTAGAGGCCAGCCCTAACTATGGCTACACCTTC. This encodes CASSVEASPNYGYTF. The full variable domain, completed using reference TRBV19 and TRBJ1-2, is DGGITQSPKYLFRKEGQNVTLSCEQNLNHDAMYWYRQDPGQGLRLIYYSQIVNDFQKGDIAEGYSVSREKKESFPLTVTSAQKNPTAFYLCASSVEASPNYGYTFGSGTRLTVV.

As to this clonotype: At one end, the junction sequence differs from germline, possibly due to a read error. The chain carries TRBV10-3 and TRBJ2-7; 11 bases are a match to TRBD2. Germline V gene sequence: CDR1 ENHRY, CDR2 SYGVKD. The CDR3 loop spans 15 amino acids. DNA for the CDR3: TGTGCCAGCAGTGATCGACTAGCGGGACCTTACGAGCAGTACTTC. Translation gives CASSDRLAGPYEQYF.

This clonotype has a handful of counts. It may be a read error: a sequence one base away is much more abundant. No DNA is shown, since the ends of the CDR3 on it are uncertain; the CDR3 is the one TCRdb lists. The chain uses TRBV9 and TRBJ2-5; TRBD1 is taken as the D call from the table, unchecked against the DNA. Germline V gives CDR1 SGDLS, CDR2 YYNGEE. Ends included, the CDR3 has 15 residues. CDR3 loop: CASSVAAGARETQCF.

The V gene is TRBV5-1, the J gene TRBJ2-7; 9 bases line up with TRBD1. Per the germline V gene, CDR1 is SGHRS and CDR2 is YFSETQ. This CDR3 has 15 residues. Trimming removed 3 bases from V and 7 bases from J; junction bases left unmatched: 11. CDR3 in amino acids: CASSSRGTGPKEQYF. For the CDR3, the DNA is TGCGCCAGCAGCTCCCGCGGGACAGGGCCCAAGGAGCAGTACTTC. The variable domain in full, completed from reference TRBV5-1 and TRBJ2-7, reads KAGVTQTPRYLIKTRGQQVTLSCSPISGHRSVSWYQQTPGQGLQFLFEYFSETQRNKGNFPGRFSGRQFSNSRSEMNVSTLELGDSALYLCASSSRGTGPKEQYFGPGTRLTVT.

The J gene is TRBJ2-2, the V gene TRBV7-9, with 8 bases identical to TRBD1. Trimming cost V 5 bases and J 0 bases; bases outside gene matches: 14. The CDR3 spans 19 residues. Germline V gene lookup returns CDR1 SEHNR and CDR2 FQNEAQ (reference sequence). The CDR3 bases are TGTGCCAGCAGCCAATCCGGGACAGGTCTCTCTACGAACACCGGGGAGCTGTTTTTT. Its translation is CASSQSGTGLSTNTGELFF.

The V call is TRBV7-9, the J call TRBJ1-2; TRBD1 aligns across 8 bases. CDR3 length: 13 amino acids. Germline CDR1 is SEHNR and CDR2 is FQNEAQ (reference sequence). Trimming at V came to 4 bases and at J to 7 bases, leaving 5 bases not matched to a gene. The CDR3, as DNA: TGTGCCAGCAGCTCGGACAGGGACTCTGGCTACACCTTC. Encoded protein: CASSSDRDSGYTF.

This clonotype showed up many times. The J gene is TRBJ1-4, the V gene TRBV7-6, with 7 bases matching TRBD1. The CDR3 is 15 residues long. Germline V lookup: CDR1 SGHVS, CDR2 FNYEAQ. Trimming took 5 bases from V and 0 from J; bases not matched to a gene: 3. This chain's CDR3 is CASSEGTATNEKLFF. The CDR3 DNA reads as TGTGCCAGCAGCGAAGGGACAGCAACTAATGAAAAACTGTTTTTT.

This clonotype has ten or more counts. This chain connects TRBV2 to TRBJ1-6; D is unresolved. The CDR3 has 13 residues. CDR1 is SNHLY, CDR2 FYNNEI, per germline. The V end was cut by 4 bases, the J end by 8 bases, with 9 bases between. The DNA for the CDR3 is TGTGCCAGCAGTGTAGGTGAGGATTCACCCCTCCACTTT. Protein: CASSVGEDSPLHF.

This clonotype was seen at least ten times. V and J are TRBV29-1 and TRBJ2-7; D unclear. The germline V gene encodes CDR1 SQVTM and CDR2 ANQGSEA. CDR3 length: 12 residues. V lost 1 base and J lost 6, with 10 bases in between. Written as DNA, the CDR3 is TGCAGCGTTGAAGGATCGAGCCTCGAGCAGTACTTC. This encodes CSVEGSSLEQYF.

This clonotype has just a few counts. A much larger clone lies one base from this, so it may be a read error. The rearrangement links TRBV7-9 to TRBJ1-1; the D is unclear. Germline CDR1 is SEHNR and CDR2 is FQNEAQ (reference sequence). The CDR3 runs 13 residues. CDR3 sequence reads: CSSSLVGITEAFF. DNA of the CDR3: TGTTCCAGCAGCTTGGTAGGGATCACTGAAGCTTTCTTT.

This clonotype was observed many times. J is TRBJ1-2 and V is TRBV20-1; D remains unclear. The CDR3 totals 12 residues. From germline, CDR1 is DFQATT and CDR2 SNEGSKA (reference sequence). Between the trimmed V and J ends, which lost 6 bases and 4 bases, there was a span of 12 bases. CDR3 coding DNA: TGCAGTGCCATACACTCACCCTATGGCTACACCTTC. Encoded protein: CSAIHSPYGYTF.